One sample yielded the 10 T cell receptor beta chains listed below, sequenced in a study of T cells of healthy individuals. A single record per CDR3 protein comes from TCRdb applying MiXCR to the 5' RACE reads. Of tens of thousands of distinct CDR3 sequences listed, roughly 14% are singletons. Source of these receptors: a human donor in good health.

This clonotype occurred many times. The chain has TRBV5-6 and TRBJ1-3; D is undetermined. Germline CDR1 and CDR2: SGHDT and YYEEEE. The CDR3 totals 15 residues. Deletions cut 3 bases from V and 0 bases from J, with 10 bases between. In nucleotides, the CDR3 is TGTGCCAGCAGCTGGCCGGACTCCTCTGGAAACACCATATATTTT. Its protein product is CASSWPDSSGNTIYF. Supplemented by reference TRBV5-6 and TRBJ1-3, the full variable domain reads DAGVTQSPTHLIKTRGQQVTLRCSPKSGHDTVSWYQQALGQGPQFIFQYYEEEERQRGNFPDRFSGHQFPNYSSELNVNALLLGDSALYLCASSWPDSSGNTIYFGEGSWLTVV.

This sequence joins TRBV20-1 and TRBJ2-3; TRBD1 agrees at 9 bases. The germline gives CDR1 DFQATT, CDR2 SNEGSKA (reference sequence). Trimming removed 2 bases from V and 4 bases from J; junction bases left unmatched: 10. The CDR3 spans 16 residues. The DNA of the CDR3 is TGCAGTGCTAGAACTCCGGGACAGGGTGTCGCAGATACGCAGTATTTT. Residues: CSARTPGQGVADTQYF.

This clonotype was counted a few times. V is TRBV10-3 and J is TRBJ2-3, with TRBD2 matching 11 bases. V shed 6 bases and J 2 bases; nucleotides not matched to a gene: 10. The CDR3 contains 17 residues. CDR1 and CDR2 from the germline V gene are ENHRY and SYGVKD. CDR3 in amino acids: CAIRGLAGGLYTDTQYF. The CDR3 DNA is TGTGCCATCAGGGGGCTAGCGGGGGGCCTATACACAGATACGCAGTATTTT.

This clonotype was counted at least ten times. V and J are TRBV19 and TRBJ2-4; D not resolved. This CDR3 region has 15 residues. V lost 3 bases and J 0 bases, leaving 9 bases between the germline ends. Germline-derived CDR1 and CDR2 are LNHDA and SQIVND (reference sequence). CDR3 bases: TGTGCCAGTAGTATGGGTAAGGGAGCCAAAAACATTCAGTACTTC. This encodes CASSMGKGAKNIQYF. The entire variable domain, with the rest obtained from reference TRBV19 and TRBJ2-4, is as follows: DGGITQSPKYLFRKEGQNVTLSCEQNLNHDAMYWYRQDPGQGLRLIYYSQIVNDFQKGDIAEGYSVSREKKESFPLTVTSAQKNPTAFYLCASSMGKGAKNIQYFGAGTRLSVL.

As DNA, the CDR3 is TGTGCCACCAGTGACCACAGACGGCCCTGGGGCTACACCTTC. As protein: CATSDHRRPWGYTF. V usage is TRBV24-1 and J usage is TRBJ1-2; no reliable D call. The V end lost 4 bases, the J end lost 8 bases, and 16 bases lay between the germline ends. Germline-derived CDR1 and CDR2 are KGHDR and SFDVKD. The CDR3 is made up of 14 amino acids.

This clonotype has at least ten counts. The CDR3 DNA reads as TGTGCCAGCAGCTTTAACAGGGGAAGGTCTGGGGCCAACGTCCTGACTTTC. Its translation: CASSFNRGRSGANVLTF. The V call is TRBV7-8, the J call TRBJ2-6; 7 bases agree with TRBD1. Germline CDR1 and CDR2: SGHVS and FQNEAQ. Unmatched junction bases numbered 6, after V lost 3 bases and J lost 1 base. The CDR3 is 17 residues long. Variable domain in full (rest from reference TRBV7-8 and TRBJ2-6): GAGVSQSPRYKVAKRGQDVALRCDPISGHVSLFWYQQALGQGPEFLTYFQNEAQLDKSGLPSDRFFAERPEGSVSTLKIQRTQQEDSAVYLCASSFNRGRSGANVLTFGAGSRLTVL.

The V gene is TRBV7-8, the J gene TRBJ1-1; 9 positions match TRBD1. The V segment lost 2 bases and the J segment 4 bases; nucleotides outside the gene matches: 5. This CDR3 is 15 amino acids long. The V gene's germline CDR1 is SGHVS and CDR2 FQNEAQ. The CDR3 bases are TGTGCCAGCAGCTTACCGGACAGGGGATCCACTGAAGCTTTCTTT. Translation: CASSLPDRGSTEAFF.

As DNA, the CDR3 is TGTGCCAGCAGCCTTGGACGGATGGGGCCCCAGCATTTT. Protein: CASSLGRMGPQHF. The chain couples TRBV5-6 to TRBJ1-5; D unresolved. Germline assignment: CDR1 SGHDT and CDR2 YYEEEE. Trimming pared 4 bases from V and 9 bases from J, leaving 14 bases between. The CDR3 loop spans 13 amino acids.

This clonotype has at least ten counts. The gene calls are TRBV9 and TRBJ2-2; D is unclear. From germline, CDR1 is SGDLS and CDR2 YYNGEE. V lost 1 base to trimming and J lost 3 bases, with 4 bases between them. The CDR3 covers 13 residues. The CDR3 DNA is TGTGCCAGCAGCGTATGGGACACCGGGGAGCTGTTTTTT. Encoded protein: CASSVWDTGELFF.

This clonotype was observed a few times. The chain combines TRBV7-9 with TRBJ2-1; D may match TRBD1 or TRBD2 (5 bases each). The CDR3 totals 17 residues. Germline values: CDR1 SEHNR, CDR2 FQNEAQ (reference sequence). The V end was cut by 1 base, the J end by 8 bases, with 21 bases between. The CDR3 is CASSLGTSGPLRDEQFF. CDR3 sequence (DNA): TGTGCCAGCAGCTTAGGAACCTCGGGACCCCTAAGGGATGAGCAGTTCTTC.